This T cell receptor beta chain was sequenced during a study of technical replicates of blood from several donors. Germline V CDR1 and CDR2: MDHEN, SYDVKM. Trimming removed 1 base from V and 8 bases from J, with 6 bases in between. The CDR3 consists of 12 residues. This clone came up once. Repertoires were generated with immunoSEQ multiplex PCR, while TCRdb's copy carries only in-frame clones and drops some. The repertoire holds about 100,000 clones, with nearly 96% as singletons. This TCR derives from a human donor in good health. Material for sequencing was T cells isolated from PBMCs. The chain has TRBV28 and TRBJ2-1; no clear D gene. CDR3 coding DNA: TGTGCCAGCAGTTTATTACAGCATGAGCAGTTCTTC. Translation gives CASSLLQHEQFF.